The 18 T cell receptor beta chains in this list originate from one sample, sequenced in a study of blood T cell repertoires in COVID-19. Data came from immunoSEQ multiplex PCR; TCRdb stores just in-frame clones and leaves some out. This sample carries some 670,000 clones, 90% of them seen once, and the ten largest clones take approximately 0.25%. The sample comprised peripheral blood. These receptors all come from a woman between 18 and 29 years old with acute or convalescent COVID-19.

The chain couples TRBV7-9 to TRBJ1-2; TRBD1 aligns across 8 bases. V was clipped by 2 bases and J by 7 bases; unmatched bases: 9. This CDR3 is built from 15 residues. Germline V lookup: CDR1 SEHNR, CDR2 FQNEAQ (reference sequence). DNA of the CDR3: TGTGCCAGCAGCTTATGGGCCCAGGGGGCTAGTGGCTACACCTTC. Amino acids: CASSLWAQGASGYTF. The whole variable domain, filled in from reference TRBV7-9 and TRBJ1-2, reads DTGVSQNPRHKITKRGQNVTFRCDPISEHNRLYWYRQTLGQGPEFLTYFQNEAQLEKSRLLSDRFSAERPKGSFSTLEIQRTEQGDSAMYLCASSLWAQGASGYTFGSGTRLTVV.

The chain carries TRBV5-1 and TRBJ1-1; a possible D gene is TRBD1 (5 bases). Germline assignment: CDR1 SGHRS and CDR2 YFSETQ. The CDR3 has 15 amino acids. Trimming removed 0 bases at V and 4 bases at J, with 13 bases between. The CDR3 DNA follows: TGCGCCAGCAGCTTGGCAGGACAACCAAGCACTGAAGCTTTCTTT. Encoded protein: CASSLAGQPSTEAFF.

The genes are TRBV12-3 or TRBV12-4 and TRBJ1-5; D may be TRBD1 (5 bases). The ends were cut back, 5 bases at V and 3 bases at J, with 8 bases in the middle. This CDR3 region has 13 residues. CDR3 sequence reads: CASSQGINQPQHF. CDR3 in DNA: TGTGCCAGCAGTCAGGGTATCAATCAGCCCCAGCATTTT.

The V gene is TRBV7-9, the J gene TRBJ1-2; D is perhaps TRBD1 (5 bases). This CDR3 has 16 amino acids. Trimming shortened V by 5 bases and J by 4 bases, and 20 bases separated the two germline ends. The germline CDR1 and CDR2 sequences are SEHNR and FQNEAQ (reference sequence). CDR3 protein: CASSPPGGVPFYGYTF. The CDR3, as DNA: TGTGCCAGCAGCCCACCGGGAGGGGTTCCTTTCTATGGCTACACCTTC.

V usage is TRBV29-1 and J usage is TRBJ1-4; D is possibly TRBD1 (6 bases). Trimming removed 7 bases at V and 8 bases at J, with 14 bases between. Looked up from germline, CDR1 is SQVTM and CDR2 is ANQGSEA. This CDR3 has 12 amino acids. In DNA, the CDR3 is TGCAGCGCCGGCCGTAGGGGGGAAAAACTGTTTTTT. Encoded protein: CSAGRRGEKLFF.

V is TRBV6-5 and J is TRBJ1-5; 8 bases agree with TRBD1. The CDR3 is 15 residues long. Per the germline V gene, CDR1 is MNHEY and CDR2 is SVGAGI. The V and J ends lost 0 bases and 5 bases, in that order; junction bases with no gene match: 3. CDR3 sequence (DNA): TGTGCCAGCAGTTACTCGACAGGGGAAGATCAGCCCCAGCATTTT. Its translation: CASSYSTGEDQPQHF.

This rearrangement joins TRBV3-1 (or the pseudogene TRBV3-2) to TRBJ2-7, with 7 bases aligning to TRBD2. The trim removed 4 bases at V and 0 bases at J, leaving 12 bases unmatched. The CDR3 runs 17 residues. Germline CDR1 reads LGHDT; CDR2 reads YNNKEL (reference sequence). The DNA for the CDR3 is TGTGCCAGCAGCCTAAGACTTGGGAGGGAGAGCTCCTACGAGCAGTACTTC. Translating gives CASSLRLGRESSYEQYF.

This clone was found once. The CDR3 loop is CASSVVDSYEQYF. The DNA for the CDR3 is TGTGCCAGCAGCGTAGTAGACAGCTACGAGCAGTACTTC. The chain employs TRBV9 and TRBJ2-7, with D possibly TRBD1 on 5 matching bases. Deletions cut 0 bases from V and 3 bases from J, with 7 bases between. This CDR3 has 13 amino acids. The germline V gene has CDR1 SGDLS and CDR2 YYNGEE.

CDR3: CSARGGSEQYF. The CDR3 DNA reads as TGCAGTGCTAGGGGAGGTAGCGAGCAGTACTTC. V usage is TRBV20-1 and J usage is TRBJ2-7; D may be TRBD2 (6 bases). Germline-derived CDR1 and CDR2 are DFQATT and SNEGSKA (reference sequence). The CDR3 contains 11 residues. The V end was cut by 3 bases, the J end by 6 bases, with 9 bases between.

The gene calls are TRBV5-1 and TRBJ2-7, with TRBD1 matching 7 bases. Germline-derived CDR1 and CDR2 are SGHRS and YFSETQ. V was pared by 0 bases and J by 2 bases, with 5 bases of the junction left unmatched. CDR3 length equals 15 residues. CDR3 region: CASSLGGTVTYEQYF. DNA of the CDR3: TGCGCCAGCAGCTTGGGGGGGACAGTCACCTACGAGCAGTACTTC.

DNA for the CDR3: TGTGCCAGCAGCCCCTCCTCTGCGGGGGGCTATACAGCCCCTCCCGGGTACTTC. As protein: CASSPSSAGGYTAPPGYF. This chain joins TRBV3-1 (or the pseudogene TRBV3-2) and TRBJ2-5, with 8 bases lining up with TRBD2. CDR3 length: 18 amino acids. V dropped 4 bases and J dropped 13; count of bases not matched to a gene: 26. Germline assignment: CDR1 LGHDT and CDR2 YNNKEL (reference sequence).

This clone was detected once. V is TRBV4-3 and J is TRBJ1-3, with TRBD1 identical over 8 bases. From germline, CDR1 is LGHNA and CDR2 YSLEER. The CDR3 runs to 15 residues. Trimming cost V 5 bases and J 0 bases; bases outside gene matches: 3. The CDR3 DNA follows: TGCGCCAGCAGCTACGACAGGGGCTCTGGAAACACCATATATTTT. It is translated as CASSYDRGSGNTIYF.

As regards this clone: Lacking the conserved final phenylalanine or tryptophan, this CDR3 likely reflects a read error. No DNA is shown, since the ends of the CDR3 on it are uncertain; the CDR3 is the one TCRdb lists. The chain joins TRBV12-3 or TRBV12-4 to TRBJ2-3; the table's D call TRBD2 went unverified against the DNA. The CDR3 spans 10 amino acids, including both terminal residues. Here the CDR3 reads CASSLDRLAL.

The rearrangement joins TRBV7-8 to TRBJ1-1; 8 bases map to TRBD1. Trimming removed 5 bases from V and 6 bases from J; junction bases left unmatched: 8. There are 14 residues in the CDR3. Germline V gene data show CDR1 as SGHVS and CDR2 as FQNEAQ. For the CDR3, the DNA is TGTGCCAGCAGCCCTCTCGGACAGGGACCTGAAGCTTTCTTT. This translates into CASSPLGQGPEAFF.

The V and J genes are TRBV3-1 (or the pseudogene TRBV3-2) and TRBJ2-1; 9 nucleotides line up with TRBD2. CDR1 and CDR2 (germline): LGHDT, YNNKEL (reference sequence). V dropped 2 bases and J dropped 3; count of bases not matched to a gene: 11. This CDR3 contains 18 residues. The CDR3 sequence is CASSQPLPAGGHYNEQFF. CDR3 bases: TGTGCCAGCAGCCAACCTTTACCAGCGGGGGGTCACTACAATGAGCAGTTCTTC.

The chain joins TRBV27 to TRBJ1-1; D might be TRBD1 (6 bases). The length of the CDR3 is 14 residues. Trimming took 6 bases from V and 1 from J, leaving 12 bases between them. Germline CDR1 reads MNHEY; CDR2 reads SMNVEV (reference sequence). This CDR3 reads CASRLLTGNTEAFF. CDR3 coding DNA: TGTGCCAGCAGACTATTGACAGGGAACACTGAAGCTTTCTTT.

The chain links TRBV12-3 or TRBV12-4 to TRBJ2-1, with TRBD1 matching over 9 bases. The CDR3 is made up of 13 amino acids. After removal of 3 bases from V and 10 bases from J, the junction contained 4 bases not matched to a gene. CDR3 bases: TGTGCCAGCAGTTTCTGGGGACAGGGCGAGCAGTTCTTC. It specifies CASSFWGQGEQFF.

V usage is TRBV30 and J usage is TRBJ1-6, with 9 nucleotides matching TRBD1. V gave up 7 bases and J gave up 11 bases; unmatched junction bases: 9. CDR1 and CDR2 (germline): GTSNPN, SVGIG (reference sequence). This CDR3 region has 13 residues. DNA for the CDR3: TGTGCCTTTAACCGGGACAGGGTAACACCCCTCCACTTT. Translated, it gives CAFNRDRVTPLHF.